One sample yielded the 24 T cell receptor beta chains listed below, sequenced in a study of CD8 T cells in Susac syndrome. RNA totalling about 0.5 to 1 ug underwent reverse transcription with random hexamers. MiXCR, applied by TCRdb to the immunoSEQ multiplex PCR reads, yields one record per CDR3 protein. The table shows 70,000 to 100,000 distinct CDR3 sequences, with approximately 95% occurring only once. The sequencing input was CD8+ T cells from PBMCs. The receptor set was obtained from a human donor in good health.

The V gene is TRBV7-6, the J gene TRBJ2-1; D may match TRBD1 or TRBD2 (6 bases each). CDR1 is SGHVS and CDR2 is FNYEAQ in the germline V gene. The germline V and J ends were trimmed by 0 bases and 7 bases, with 13 bases remaining between them. This CDR3 contains 15 residues. For the CDR3, the DNA is TGTGCCAGCAGCTTAGCGGGGGGCCGTTGGAATGAGCAGTTCTTC. This translates into CASSLAGGRWNEQFF.

The rearrangement uses TRBV29-1 and TRBJ1-2; D is undetermined. The CDR3 runs to 11 residues. The ends were cut back, 4 bases at V and 5 bases at J, with 8 bases in the middle. Germline assignment: CDR1 SQVTM and CDR2 ANQGSEA. The CDR3 sequence is CSVAASYGYTF. CDR3 coding DNA: TGCAGCGTTGCAGCGTCTTATGGCTACACCTTC.

The chain couples TRBV2 to TRBJ1-1, with 9 bases matching TRBD1. The germline V gene has CDR1 SNHLY and CDR2 FYNNEI. The V and J ends lost 11 bases and 1 base, in that order; junction bases with no gene match: 5. The CDR3 loop spans 13 amino acids. This CDR3 is CARQGVGNTEAFF. The CDR3 nucleotides read TGTGCCCGACAGGGGGTAGGGAACACTGAAGCTTTCTTT.

The rearrangement links TRBV4-1 to TRBJ2-7; D remains unclear. This CDR3 region has 14 residues. CDR1 is MGHRA, CDR2 YSYEKL, per germline. V lost 0 bases, J lost 2 bases, and 8 bases lay in between. For the CDR3, the DNA is TGCGCCAGCAGCCAAGAAGACAATCCCTACGAGCAGTACTTC. It encodes CASSQEDNPYEQYF.

The V call is TRBV29-1, the J call TRBJ1-1; D might be TRBD1 (6 bases). This CDR3 has 13 amino acids. Trimming took 6 bases from V and 0 from J, leaving 11 bases between them. Per germline, CDR1 SQVTM and CDR2 ANQGSEA. The CDR3 nucleotides read TGCAGCGTCCTTGGGGACATGAACACTGAAGCTTTCTTT. Translated: CSVLGDMNTEAFF.

This clonotype was found a few times. The genes are TRBV29-1 and TRBJ2-7; no definite D call. The CDR3 is 13 amino acids. From germline, CDR1 is SQVTM and CDR2 ANQGSEA. V lost 3 bases and J lost 1, with 10 bases in between. The chain's CDR3 is CSVDTADSYEQYF. The CDR3 nucleotides are TGCAGCGTTGACACAGCCGATTCCTACGAGCAGTACTTC.

This clonotype appeared once. The gene calls are TRBV4-1 and TRBJ2-1, with D possibly matching TRBD2 (5 bases). From germline, CDR1 is MGHRA and CDR2 YSYEKL. V was trimmed by 1 base and J by 7 bases, leaving 11 bases between them. This CDR3 has 14 amino acids. The CDR3, as DNA: TGCGCCAGCAGCCAAGTTTCCGGGGAAAATGAGCAGTTCTTC. Translating it yields CASSQVSGENEQFF.

The chain uses TRBV9 and TRBJ2-5, with D possibly being TRBD2 (6 bases). Germline V lookup: CDR1 SGDLS, CDR2 YYNGEE. This CDR3 comprises 14 residues. V dropped 0 bases and J dropped 3 bases, with 9 bases sitting between them. The CDR3 is CASSVAPGEETQYF. In DNA form, the CDR3 reads TGTGCCAGCAGCGTAGCCCCGGGGGAAGAGACCCAGTACTTC.

The genes are TRBV29-1 and TRBJ1-1; D gene unclear. From germline, CDR1 is SQVTM and CDR2 ANQGSEA. Trimming cost V 5 bases and J 4 bases, with 5 bases left between them. This CDR3 comprises 10 residues. The CDR3, as DNA: TGCAGCGTTCTGACCACTGAAGCTTTCTTT. It encodes CSVLTTEAFF.

The chain links TRBV20-1 to TRBJ2-1, with 16 positions matching TRBD2. V trimming: 2 bases; J trimming: 0 bases; junction bases outside the gene matches: 13. The CDR3 covers 21 residues. CDR1 is DFQATT, CDR2 SNEGSKA, per germline (reference sequence). As DNA, the CDR3 is TGCAGTGCTAGAACTGAGCGGTGGGGACTAGCGGGGGGGAGCTCCTACAATGAGCAGTTCTTC. Its translation: CSARTERWGLAGGSSYNEQFF.

The chain is built from TRBV9 and TRBJ2-7; perhaps TRBD1 as D (6 bases). The CDR3 has 13 amino acids. V gave up 3 bases and J gave up 5 bases, with 12 bases separating them. From germline, CDR1 is SGDLS and CDR2 YYNGEE. The CDR3 spells CASSDRDTNEQYF. CDR3 sequence (DNA): TGTGCCAGCAGCGACCGGGACACGAACGAGCAGTACTTC. Using reference TRBV9 and TRBJ2-7 for the parts outside the CDR3, the full variable domain is DSGVTQTPKHLITATGQRVTLRCSPRSGDLSVYWYQQSLDQGLQFLIQYYNGEERAKGNILERFSAQQFPDLHSELNLSSLELGDSALYFCASSDRDTNEQYFGPGTRLTVT.

The V call is TRBV29-1, the J call TRBJ2-2; 8 bases fit TRBD2. V lost 5 bases, J lost 5 bases, and 4 bases stayed unmatched. Germline V lookup: CDR1 SQVTM, CDR2 ANQGSEA. There are 13 residues in the CDR3. The CDR3 here is CSVYGGETGELFF. As DNA, the CDR3 is TGCAGCGTTTACGGGGGGGAGACCGGGGAGCTGTTTTTT.

The chain carries TRBV6-2 or TRBV6-3 and TRBJ2-2; perhaps TRBD1 as D (6 bases). Germline-derived CDR1 and CDR2 are MNHEY and SVGEGT. The CDR3 extends over 14 amino acids. Between the trimmed V and J ends, which lost 2 bases and 8 bases, there was a span of 12 bases. Here the CDR3 reads CASSYHRVTGELFF. The CDR3 bases are TGTGCCAGCAGTTACCACAGGGTCACGGGGGAGCTGTTTTTT.

The chain joins TRBV25-1 to TRBJ2-7, with a possible D match to TRBD2 (5 bases). The CDR3 contains 12 residues. Deletions cut 4 bases from V and 4 bases from J, with 8 bases between. Germline V gives CDR1 MGHDK, CDR2 SYGVNS. The CDR3 region has the DNA TGTGCCAGCAGTGTCTGGGAGTACGAGCAGTACTTC. Translation gives CASSVWEYEQYF.

The gene calls are TRBV7-9 and TRBJ2-7; D is unresolved. V was clipped by 8 bases and J by 3 bases, with 8 bases between them. The germline V gene encodes CDR1 SEHNR and CDR2 FQNEAQ (reference sequence). The CDR3 spans 11 residues. The CDR3 sequence is CASGHDYEQYF. DNA for the CDR3: TGTGCCAGCGGTCACGACTACGAGCAGTACTTC.

This chain joins TRBV30 and TRBJ2-3; D is unclear. The V end was cut by 0 bases, the J end by 4 bases, with 5 bases between. This CDR3 spans 12 amino acids. CDR1 GTSNPN and CDR2 SVGIG come from the germline V gene (reference sequence). The CDR3 spells CAWSVWADTQYF. In nucleotides, the CDR3 is TGTGCCTGGAGTGTATGGGCAGATACGCAGTATTTT.

The rearrangement uses TRBV5-1 and TRBJ2-7; 8 bases are shared with TRBD2. From germline, CDR1 is SGHRS and CDR2 YFSETQ. The CDR3 totals 17 residues. Trimming took 0 bases from V and 4 from J; bases not matched to a gene: 12. The CDR3 sequence: CASSLVGQRGTYYEQYF. CDR3 sequence (DNA): TGCGCCAGCAGCTTGGTCGGACAGCGGGGGACTTATTACGAGCAGTACTTC.

The V call is TRBV27, the J call TRBJ1-2; D perhaps matches TRBD1 (5 bases). Trimming removed 4 bases at V and 6 bases at J, with 12 bases between. This CDR3 contains 13 residues. Germline-derived CDR1 and CDR2 are MNHEY and SMNVEV (reference sequence). The CDR3 spells CASSSSGADGYTF. The DNA of the CDR3 is TGTGCCAGCAGTTCGAGTGGGGCGGATGGCTACACCTTC.

The genes are TRBV20-1 and TRBJ2-5; 10 bases agree with TRBD2. The CDR3 length is 16 residues. From germline, CDR1 is DFQATT and CDR2 SNEGSKA (reference sequence). The V segment lost 2 bases and the J segment 10 bases; nucleotides outside the gene matches: 16. CDR3 nucleotides: TGCAGTGCTAGAATCACTAGCGGGATCCTCGGGGGGGGCCAGTACTTC. Its protein is CSARITSGILGGGQYF.

The genes are TRBV9 and TRBJ2-3; D call uncertain. CDR1 and CDR2 from the germline V gene are SGDLS and YYNGEE. V gave up 1 base and J gave up 0 bases, with 3 bases separating them. This CDR3 region has 13 residues. The CDR3 reads CASSVFSTDTQYF. The CDR3 DNA follows: TGTGCCAGCAGCGTATTTAGCACAGATACGCAGTATTTT.

This sequence joins TRBV27 and TRBJ1-2, with no clear D. V lost 2 bases, J lost 5 bases, and 12 bases lay in between. The CDR3 sequence is 14 residues long. The germline V gene has CDR1 MNHEY and CDR2 SMNVEV (reference sequence). The CDR3 bases are TGTGCCAGCAGTTTAATAGGGTCGGATTATGGCTACACCTTC. It codes for CASSLIGSDYGYTF.

The rearrangement uses TRBV11-2 and TRBJ2-3; no firm D call. The CDR3 runs 15 residues. Deletions cut 1 base from V and 2 bases from J, with 10 bases between. The germline CDR1 and CDR2 sequences are SGHAT and FQNNGV. As DNA, the CDR3 is TGTGCCAGCAGCTTAGTTGCCAAACCCACAGATACGCAGTATTTT. It yields the protein CASSLVAKPTDTQYF.

The J gene is TRBJ2-3, the V gene TRBV19; TRBD2 might be the D (6 bases). The germline V gene has CDR1 LNHDA and CDR2 SQIVND (reference sequence). The V and J ends lost 7 bases and 8 bases respectively, with 13 bases between them. This CDR3 comprises 12 residues. CDR3 in DNA: TGTGCCAGTATGGGGGGTCCGGGTACGCAGTATTTT. Its protein is CASMGGPGTQYF.

The chain recombines TRBV12-5 with TRBJ1-5; 7 bases are shared with TRBD1. Germline V gene sequence: CDR1 LGHNT, CDR2 FRNRAP. The CDR3 loop spans 15 amino acids. After removal of 2 bases from V and 6 bases from J, the junction contained 7 bases not matched to a gene. CDR3 DNA: TGTGCTAGTGGTTTGTCCTCAGGGGGACTTCAGCCCCAGCATTTT. This encodes CASGLSSGGLQPQHF.